This T cell receptor beta chain stems from a study of T cell responses to AZD1222 COVID-19 vaccine (dated by TCRdb to about 2021). General notes on the study: Because spike-specific TCR depth and breadth did not differ between the two schedules, AZD1222 recipients who got a second dose at roughly 4 weeks were pooled with those who got a second dose at roughly 12 weeks. TCR sequencing was performed for roughly 250 trial participants, of whom 207 were given two doses of AZD1222 and roughly 25 were given two doses of MenACWY control vaccine. Trial participants were enrolled by age into 18-55, 56-69 and 70-plus year subgroups, with roughly 160, 29 and 62 TCR-sequenced participants respectively. General conclusions and limits of the study: Participants were mostly white British and included more females than males, and it was suggested by the authors that clonal diversity may have been underestimated. Reportedly, close to half of the unique spike-specific TCRs recognized epitopes lying outside the regions that are mutated in the B.1.351 and B.1.1.7 variants. Because no day 14 peak-response samples were available, the repertoires could be characterized only after the peak T cell response. In the small 56-69-year group, the increase in depth fell short of significance, most likely because of low power. Only five to seven AZD1222 recipients were SARS-CoV-2 seropositive at baseline, limiting conclusions about previously exposed vaccinees. The whole spike protein was spanned by vaccine-associated CD4 TCRs, and dominant responses were seen in regions 160-218 and 743-854. After two AZD1222 doses, both the breadth and the depth of spike-specific TCRs were significantly higher than at day 0 and than in MenACWY recipients.

The time point label of this sample denotes: baseline before first vaccination. Samples from vaccinated people were obtained from the UK trials COV001 and COV002, which included a single-blind randomized controlled phase 2/3 trial of AZD1222 (ChAdOx1 nCoV-19) in healthy adults. Trial participant PBMC samples were collected at day 0 and day 28 after the second dose for TCRbeta chain sequencing. The germline V gene sets CDR1 to MDHEN and CDR2 to SYDVKM. The CDR3 runs 13 amino acids, cysteine and phenylalanine included. Only the CDR3 part of the read is kept: 39 bases, read in frame from the first base. V gives up 5 bases and J gives up 4 bases, and the segment between their germline ends measures 12 bases. The CDR3 regions of human TCRbeta chains were analyzed by immunosequencing. For the original study's pipeline: Repertoire TCRs were matched against a reference library of SARS-CoV-2-specific TCRs generated with the MIRA antigen-specificity platform. Breadth was defined as the fraction of unique TCRs that were SARS-CoV-2-associated, and depth was defined as the fraction of total T cells that were SARS-CoV-2-associated. Each spike-specific TCR was assigned to its reactive spike region and to a CD4 or CD8 class using the MIRA data. Log10-transformed breadth and depth values were compared by one-way ANOVA with Sidak's multiple comparisons tests. The clones in this table, taken by TCRdb from immuneACCESS, are in-frame only. Not every clone is retained; where verified, under half of the shortfall comes from an unresolved V gene, and the cause of the rest is unknown. V, J and clone size are taken as reported in that table, and D and trimming were inferred from the DNA itself. Counted in this sample were fewer than 300,000 clones; more than 80% of them appeared once. Jointly, the top ten make up roughly 0.6% of the sample.

Note on this clone: Its specific antigen is unknown. Per-base qualities were not stored, and no clone one base away is much larger. The identical CDR3 is also encoded by other nucleotide sequences in the sample.

The sequence was collected from an adult in good health. The sequenced sample was peripheral blood, obtained on day 0 of AZD1222 vaccination. The chain was built from TRBV28 and TRBJ2-7, and possibly TRBD2, on 6 matching bases. The CDR3 region: CASSPGATYEQYF. The DNA sequence is given as TGTGCCAGCAGTCCGGGAGCCACTTACGAGCAGTACTTC. Outside the CDR3, residues come from the reference TRBV28 and TRBJ2-7 proteins, so the full variable domain is: DVKVTQSSRYLVKRTGEKVFLECVQDMDHENMFWYRQDPGLGLRLIYFSYDVKMKEKGDIPEGYSVSREKKERFSLILESASTNQTSMYLCASSPGATYEQYFGPGTRLTVT.